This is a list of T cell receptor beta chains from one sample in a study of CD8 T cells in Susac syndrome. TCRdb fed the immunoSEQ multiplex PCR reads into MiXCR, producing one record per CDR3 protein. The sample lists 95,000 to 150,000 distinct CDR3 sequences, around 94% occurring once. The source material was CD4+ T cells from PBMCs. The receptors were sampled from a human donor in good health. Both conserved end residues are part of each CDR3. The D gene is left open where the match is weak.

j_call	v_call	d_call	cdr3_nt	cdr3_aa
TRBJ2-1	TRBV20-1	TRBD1	TGCAGTGCTAGTCCGACAGGGGCCTACAATGAGCAGTTCTTC	CSASPTGAYNEQFF
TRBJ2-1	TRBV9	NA	TGTGCCAGCAGCCCCCACCTTTACAATGAGCAGTTCTTC	CASSPHLYNEQFF
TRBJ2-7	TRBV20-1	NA	TGCAGTGCCAGGGGCTGGCGGGACGAGCAGTACTTC	CSARGWRDEQYF
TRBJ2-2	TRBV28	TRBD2	TGTGCCAGCATGCCGGGACTAGCGTCCACCGGGGAGCTGTTTTTT	CASMPGLASTGELFF
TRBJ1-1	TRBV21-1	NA	TGTGCCAGCAGCAAACCGGATGGACAGGCCGGCATCACTGAAGCTTTCTTT	CASSKPDGQAGITEAFF
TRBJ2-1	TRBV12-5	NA	TGTGCTAGTGGTTTGCGGGGACCTTCCTACAATGAGCAGTTCTTC	CASGLRGPSYNEQFF
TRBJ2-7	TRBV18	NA	TGTGCCAGCTCACCAGGGGACTCCTACGAGCAGTACTTC	CASSPGDSYEQYF
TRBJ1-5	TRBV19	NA	TGTGCCAGTACTCCGGGGGCGGAACAGCCCCAGCATTTT	CASTPGAEQPQHF
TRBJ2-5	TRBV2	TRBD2	TGTGCCAGCAGTGGACTAGCGGGAGGTTTGGAGACCCAGTACTTC	CASSGLAGGLETQYF
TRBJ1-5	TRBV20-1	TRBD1	TGCAGTGCTACCAGATACGGGACAGGGGATCAGCCCCAGCATTTT	CSATRYGTGDQPQHF
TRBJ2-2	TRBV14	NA	TGTGCCAGCAGCCAAGATTTTTTGCGGGAGAACACCGGGGAGCTGTTTTTT	CASSQDFLRENTGELFF
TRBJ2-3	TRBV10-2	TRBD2	TGCGCCAGCAAACGGACTAGTTTCCCTAGCACAGATACGCAGTATTTT	CASKRTSFPSTDTQYF
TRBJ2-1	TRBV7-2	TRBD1	TGTGCCAGCAGCTCGGACAGGGGCAATGAGCAGTTCTTC	CASSSDRGNEQFF